This T cell receptor (beta chain) was observed in a study of blood T cell repertoires in COVID-19. As for the study in general: Samples taken during acute and convalescent COVID-19 were collected in the United States, Italy and Spain. T cells, B-cell-depleted T cells, or PBMCs supplied cDNA or gDNA.

Per the original methods: The authors estimated nucleated cell counts from reference gene primer amplification. The method was immunoSEQ multiplex PCR; TCRdb's version includes in-frame clones alone and lacks a portion of them. V, J and clone size are taken as reported in that table, and D and trimming were inferred from the DNA itself. The data hold over 130,000 clones, with 70% to 80% observed a single time. From germline, CDR1 is MNHEY and CDR2 SVGAGI. V was pared by 4 bases and J by 6 bases, with 11 bases of the junction left unmatched. The length of the CDR3 is 16 residues. What was sequenced was peripheral blood. The origin of this receptor is a woman between 50 and 59 years old with active or convalescent COVID-19. V gene TRBV6-5 combines with J gene TRBJ2-7; 11 nucleotides align to TRBD2. CDR3 sequence reads: CASSSLSGRAAGEQYF. The CDR3 DNA reads TGTGCCAGCAGTTCCCTTAGCGGGAGGGCCGCTGGCGAGCAGTACTTC.